This T cell receptor beta chain was sequenced during a study of T cell repertoires in cytomegalovirus infection. Study at large: Signatures in public TCR beta sequences pointed to both CMV infection and matching HLA type. Study-level points and caveats: Dominating the ex vivo response were HLA-C-restricted CMV-specific TCR beta clonotypes. Frequencies of public TCR beta families were cumulated, and this identified carriers of CMV plus the relevant HLA.

In TCRdb, the reads were re-called with MiXCR into one record per CDR3 protein. Of more than 50,000 distinct CDR3 sequences in the sample, 25% to 40% were seen once. This clonotype occurred many times. The antigen is not known. CDR1 is SGHTA and CDR2 is FQGNSA in the germline V gene. The CDR3 runs 13 residues. Trimming took off 8 bases at V and 4 bases at J, with 14 bases between the two ends. This sequence was found in a human donor in good health (CMV status not recorded). Some clones in this sample may be carry-over from other donors' samples. The rearrangement uses TRBV7-2 and TRBJ1-1; D is possibly TRBD1 (5 bases). Sequenced sample: PBMCs, sequenced either directly or after in vitro stimulation (not recorded which). The CDR3 DNA is TGTGCCAGCCTTATAACGGGGGGCACTGAAGCTTTCTTT. Its protein is CASLITGGTEAFF.